This T cell receptor beta chain was documented in a study of Graves' ophthalmopathy and Graves' hyperthyroidism (dated by TCRdb to the late 2010s). About the investigation overall: Peripheral blood was collected before any treatment was given, at the time of initial diagnosis. Following sample collection, hyperthyroidism patients were given methimazole at a starting dose of 30 mg daily, and ophthalmopathy patients were given high-dose intravenous methylprednisolone. An independent validation cohort comprised 18 hyperthyroidism patients and some 16 patients who later progressed from hyperthyroidism to ophthalmopathy. In total, 120 to 150 blood samples were TCR-sequenced: approximately 40 ophthalmopathy, 75 hyperthyroidism and about 17 hyperthyroidism-to-ophthalmopathy patients. To tell Graves' ophthalmopathy apart from Graves' hyperthyroidism, and to predict which patients would progress to ophthalmopathy, the study relied on TCR beta repertoire signatures. In roughly 6 hyperthyroidism patients, T-cell repertoires of thyroid tissue and blood were compared. To explore V-J signatures that separate ophthalmopathy from hyperthyroidism, a discovery set of 95 to 100 patients was enrolled, consisting of fewer than 45 with ophthalmopathy and approximately 57 with stable hyperthyroidism.

Here is what the overall study found, with its caveats: Among expanded thyroid clonotypes with frequency above 0.001, most also showed up in blood, which suggests that blood repertoires may reflect the thyroid immune response. Ophthalmopathy was separated from stable hyperthyroidism by the 13-signature model with 85% to 90% sensitivity and around 81% specificity in cross-validation and with 80%/75% in the test set. No statistical method was used to set the sample size in advance, and the investigators knew which group each participant was assigned to. In validation, the model predicted ophthalmopathy progression with 70.59% sensitivity and 72% to 80% specificity; eleven to twelve predicted patients were CT-confirmed with GO in a median of approximately six months.

For repertoire sequencing, TCR beta CDR3 regions were amplified from RNA transcripts. The first round of RT-PCR was done with HTBI primers and the Qiagen OneStep RT-PCR kit, and was followed by a second round of multiplex PCR, then size selection and purification. Sequencing of the libraries was carried out on an Illumina HiSeq2000 in paired-end mode with 100 bp reads. Per the authors' processing: SOAPnuke was used for read processing, and reads with adapters, uncalled bases, a mean Phred below 15, or no exact constant-primer or identifier match were discarded. COPE v1.2.5 was used to merge the high-quality paired reads. Each unique nucleotide sequence was defined as a clonotype, and clonotypes were aligned to IMGT TRB V, D and J references with MiTCR v1.1. The analysis was limited to V-J combinations with a frequency above 0.0001, which together covered more than 99% of repertoires. For each V-J combination, a TCR clonal expansion and chaos score was defined as F50 clonal expansion divided by the chaos observed in the TCRdist matrix. Features were reduced by Welch's t-statistics and random forest to approximately 13 V-J combinations, which fed a naive Bayes classifier. Thyroid-blood repertoire similarity was quantified with the Morisita-Horn index. TCRdb trimmed the raw reads at Q25, called clones with MiXCR and kept productive beta chains. Entries that share a CDR3 protein sequence are merged under the most common genes and DNA. TCRdb, rather than the study authors, made the V and J calls. Present in this sample are 200,000 to 300,000 distinct CDR3 sequences, around 42% of which were seen just once. Around half of the sample is held by the ten biggest clonotypes.

Relative to germline, V is 3 bases shorter and J is 0 bases shorter, with 13 bases between their ends. Reading the germline V gene (reference sequence) gives CDR1 SGHNT and CDR2 YYREEE. The CDR3 measures 15 amino acids from cysteine to phenylalanine. Just CDR3 DNA is preserved here, 45 bases in frame from base 1. Patients with ophthalmopathy had moderately to severely active disease, with a Clinical Activity Score of 3 or more, a NOSPECS grade of 4 or more, and a disease duration of less than 3 months. Anyone with other autoimmune diseases, uncontrolled infections, pregnancy or lactation was excluded from the study. Clinical symptoms, serum thyroxine, TRAb, thyroid ultrasound and orbital computed tomography were used for diagnosis. Using Ficoll-Paque density gradient centrifugation, PBMCs were isolated from approximately 11 ml of fresh peripheral blood. Trizol reagent was used to extract the total RNA, and its quality was then checked on an Agilent 2100 Bioanalyzer.

In the case of this clonotype: Its antigen is still unknown. No qualities accompany the bases; no much larger clone lies one base away.

The receptor was derived from an adult man with Graves' ophthalmopathy. Specimen: peripheral blood. The receptor chain draws on TRBV5-4 and TRBJ2-7; the D segment is perhaps TRBD1 or TRBD2, each sharing 5 matched bases. The CDR3 amino acid sequence is: CASSSQGTSSYEQYF. The DNA sequence is TGTGCCAGCAGCTCACAAGGGACCAGCTCCTACGAGCAGTACTTC.